This passage covers 10 T cell receptor beta chains from one sample sequenced in a study of blood T cell repertoires in COVID-19 (dated by TCRdb to about 2020). The library was produced with the immunoSEQ multiplex PCR assay. Held by TCRdb, this immuneACCESS table contains in-frame sequences only and omits some clones. Under half of the omission traces to an unresolved V gene where checked; the cause of the rest is unknown. For this sample there are approximately 150,000 clones; about 83% appear just once. The ten largest make up under 3.5% of the sample. Sequenced: peripheral blood. The receptor source for this set is an elderly woman with COVID-19, enrolled during active disease.

This chain uses TRBV6-1 with TRBJ2-5, with TRBD2 matching 13 bases. V was clipped by 4 bases and J by 4 bases; unmatched bases: 12. The CDR3 sequence is 18 residues long. Per the germline V gene, CDR1 is MNHNS and CDR2 is SASEGT. The CDR3, as DNA: TGTGCCAGCAGTGGTAGGGAAGGACTAGCGGGAGCCGGAGAGACCCAGTACTTC. Residues: CASSGREGLAGAGETQYF.

This chain joins TRBV5-1 and TRBJ2-5; TRBD2 is a possible D gene (6 bases). This CDR3 comprises 14 residues. Trimming shortened V by 9 bases and J by 3 bases, and 18 bases separated the two germline ends. CDR1 SGHRS and CDR2 YFSETQ come from the germline V gene. For the CDR3, the DNA is TGCGCCACCTCGAGTAGCGGTAGAGAAGAGACCCAGTACTTC. Translated, it gives CATSSSGREETQYF.

The chain uses TRBV5-1 and TRBJ2-7, with D possibly being TRBD1 (5 bases). V lost 3 bases to trimming and J lost 6 bases, with 13 bases between them. The length of the CDR3 is 13 residues. The V gene's germline CDR1 is SGHRS and CDR2 YFSETQ. The CDR3 here is CASSSILDTEQYF. The DNA for the CDR3 is TGCGCCAGCAGCTCGATTTTGGACACCGAGCAGTACTTC.

Worth noting for this clone: The same CDR3 also results from other DNA sequences found in this sample. The chain couples TRBV7-2 to TRBJ2-3; 14 nucleotides align to TRBD2. Trimming at V came to 4 bases and at J to 3 bases, leaving 3 bases not matched to a gene. The germline V gene encodes CDR1 SGHTA and CDR2 FQGNSA. The CDR3 covers 16 residues. The CDR3 protein is CASSSGLAGVTDTQYF. The CDR3 region has the DNA TGTGCCAGCAGCTCGGGACTAGCGGGAGTAACAGATACGCAGTATTTT.

This rearrangement joins TRBV5-1 to TRBJ1-2, with TRBD1 matching 7 bases. The junction had 8 bases not matched to a gene; V was cut back by 3 bases and J by 0 bases. CDR1 and CDR2 (germline): SGHRS, YFSETQ. The CDR3 extends over 16 amino acids. The CDR3 coding sequence is TGCGCCAGCAGCTCTGGACAGGTCCCTTCTAACTATGGCTACACCTTC. Its protein is CASSSGQVPSNYGYTF.

This clone was detected only a few times. The J gene is TRBJ2-1, the V gene TRBV4-3, with 8 bases aligning to TRBD1. The CDR3 loop spans 16 amino acids. With 4 bases clipped from V and 7 bases from J, the junction kept 12 bases outside the gene matches. CDR1 is LGHNA and CDR2 is YSLEER in the germline V gene. The CDR3 DNA reads TGCGCCAGCAGCCCTCTTGGGACAGGTAACGAAAATGAGCAGTTCTTC. As protein: CASSPLGTGNENEQFF.

The J gene is TRBJ2-6, the V gene TRBV19; the D gene is possibly TRBD2 (5 bases). Trimming took off 7 bases at V and 2 bases at J, with 9 bases between the two ends. The germline CDR1 and CDR2 sequences are LNHDA and SQIVND (reference sequence). The CDR3 loop spans 14 amino acids. The CDR3 DNA is TGTGCCAGTAAGGAGGCGGCTGGGGCCAACGTCCTGACTTTC. It yields the protein CASKEAAGANVLTF.

This clone came up once. The genes are TRBV12-5 and TRBJ1-1, with D hard to call. Germline V gives CDR1 LGHNT, CDR2 FRNRAP. Trimming left V 3 bases short and J 4 bases short, with 12 bases between. The CDR3 is 14 amino acids. In nucleotides, the CDR3 is TGTGCTAGTGGTTTACGGGTTGTTGGCACTGAAGCTTTCTTT. Protein product: CASGLRVVGTEAFF.

The chain combines TRBV5-1 with TRBJ2-5; weak D call: TRBD2 (7 bases). With 4 bases removed from V and 5 bases from J, the gap between germline ends came to 15 bases. CDR1 is SGHRS, CDR2 YFSETQ, per germline. This CDR3 has 14 amino acids. The CDR3 spells CASSLVGGAETQYF. CDR3 nucleotides: TGCGCCAGCAGCCTGGTGGGGGGGGCTGAGACCCAGTACTTC.

The CDR3 protein is CATSRALHEKGVPYEQYF. CDR3 coding DNA: TGTGCCACCAGCAGAGCCCTCCATGAAAAGGGGGTTCCCTACGAGCAGTACTTC. The V and J genes are TRBV15 and TRBJ2-7, with a possible D match to TRBD1 (6 bases). This CDR3 spans 18 amino acids. V lost 1 base and J lost 2, with 21 bases in between. Germline loops: CDR1 LNHNV, CDR2 YYDKDF (reference sequence).